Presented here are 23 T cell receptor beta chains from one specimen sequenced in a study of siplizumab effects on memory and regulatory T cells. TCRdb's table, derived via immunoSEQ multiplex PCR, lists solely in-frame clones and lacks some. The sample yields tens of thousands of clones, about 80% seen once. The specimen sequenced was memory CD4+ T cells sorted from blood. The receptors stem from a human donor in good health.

As DNA, the CDR3 is TGCGCCAGCTGTCCCGGCCCCTCTGGAAACACCATATATTTT. Amino acids: CASCPGPSGNTIYF. The V call is TRBV5-1, the J call TRBJ1-3; D gene ambiguous. CDR3 length: 14 amino acids. CDR1 and CDR2 from the germline V gene are SGHRS and YFSETQ. The V and J ends lost 7 bases and 0 bases respectively, with 11 bases between them.

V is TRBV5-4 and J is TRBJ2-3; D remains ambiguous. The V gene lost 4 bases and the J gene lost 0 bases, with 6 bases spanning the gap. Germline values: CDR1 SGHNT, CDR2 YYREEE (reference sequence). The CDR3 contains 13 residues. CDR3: CASSPGSTDTQYF. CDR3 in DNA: TGTGCCAGCAGCCCCGGGAGCACAGATACGCAGTATTTT.

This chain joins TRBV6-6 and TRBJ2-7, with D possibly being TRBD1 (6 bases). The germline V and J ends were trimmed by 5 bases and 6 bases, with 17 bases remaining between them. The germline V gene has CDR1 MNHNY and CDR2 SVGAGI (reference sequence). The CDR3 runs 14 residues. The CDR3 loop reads CASSETGQSGEQYF. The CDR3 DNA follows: TGTGCCAGCAGTGAGACTGGACAGTCTGGCGAGCAGTACTTC.

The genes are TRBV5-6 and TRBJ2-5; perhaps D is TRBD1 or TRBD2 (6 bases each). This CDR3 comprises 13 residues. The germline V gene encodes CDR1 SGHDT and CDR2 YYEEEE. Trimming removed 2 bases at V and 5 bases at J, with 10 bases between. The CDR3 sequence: CASSFRGAETQYF. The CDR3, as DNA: TGTGCCAGCAGCTTTAGGGGGGCGGAGACCCAGTACTTC.

The CDR3 DNA reads TGTGCCAGCAGCTTGGAGGCAGGGTTTTTGTGGGTAGCTGAAGCTTTCTTT. Its translation: CASSLEAGFLWVAEAFF. V gene TRBV5-5 combines with J gene TRBJ1-1; D might be TRBD1 (5 bases). Trimming pared 0 bases from V and 6 bases from J, leaving 21 bases between. This CDR3 contains 17 residues. CDR1 and CDR2 from the germline V gene are SGHKS and YYEKEE (reference sequence).

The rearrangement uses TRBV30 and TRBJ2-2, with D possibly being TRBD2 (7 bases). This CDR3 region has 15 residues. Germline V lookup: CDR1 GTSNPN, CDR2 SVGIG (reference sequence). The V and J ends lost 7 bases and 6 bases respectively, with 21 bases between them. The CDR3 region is CAFRDRGARAGELFF. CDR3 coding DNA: TGTGCCTTTCGGGATCGGGGGGCACGGGCCGGGGAGCTGTTTTTT.

The CDR3 DNA follows: TGTGCCAGCGGGGGACTAGCGGGGGAGCAGTTCTTC. As protein: CASGGLAGEQFF. The rearrangement uses TRBV6-5 and TRBJ2-1, with 13 nucleotides matching TRBD2. The junction had 2 bases not matched to a gene; V was cut back by 8 bases and J by 10 bases. The CDR3 consists of 12 residues. CDR1 and CDR2 (germline): MNHEY, SVGAGI.

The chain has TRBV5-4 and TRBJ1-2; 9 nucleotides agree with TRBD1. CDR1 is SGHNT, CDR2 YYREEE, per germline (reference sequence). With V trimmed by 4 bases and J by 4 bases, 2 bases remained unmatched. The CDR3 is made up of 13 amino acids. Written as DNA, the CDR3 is TGTGCCAGCAGCCTACAGGGGGCCTATGGCTACACCTTC. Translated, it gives CASSLQGAYGYTF.

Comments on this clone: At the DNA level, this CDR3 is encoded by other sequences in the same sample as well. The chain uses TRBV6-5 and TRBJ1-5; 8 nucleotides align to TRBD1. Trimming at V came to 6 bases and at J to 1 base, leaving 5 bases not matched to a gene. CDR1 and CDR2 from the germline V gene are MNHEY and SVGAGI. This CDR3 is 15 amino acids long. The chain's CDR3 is CASRPTGGSNQPQHF. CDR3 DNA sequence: TGTGCCAGCAGGCCAACAGGGGGAAGCAATCAGCCCCAGCATTTT.

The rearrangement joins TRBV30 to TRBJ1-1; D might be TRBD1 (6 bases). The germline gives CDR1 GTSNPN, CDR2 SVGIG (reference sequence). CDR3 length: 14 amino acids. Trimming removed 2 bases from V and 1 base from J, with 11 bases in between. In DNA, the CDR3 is TGTGCCTGGAGTCTAGGGGGATCGAACACTGAAGCTTTCTTT. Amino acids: CAWSLGGSNTEAFF.

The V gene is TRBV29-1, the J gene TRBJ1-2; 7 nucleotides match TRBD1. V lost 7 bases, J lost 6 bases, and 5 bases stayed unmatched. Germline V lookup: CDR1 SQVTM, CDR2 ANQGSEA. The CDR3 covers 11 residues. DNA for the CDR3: TGCAGCGGTCGGACAGGAGATGGCTACACCTTC. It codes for CSGRTGDGYTF.

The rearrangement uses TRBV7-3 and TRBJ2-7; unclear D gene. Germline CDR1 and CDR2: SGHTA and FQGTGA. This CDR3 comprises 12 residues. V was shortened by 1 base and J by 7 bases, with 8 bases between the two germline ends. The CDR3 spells CASSLNLGEQYF. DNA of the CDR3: TGTGCCAGCAGCTTAAATCTGGGAGAGCAGTACTTC.

The CDR3, as DNA: TGTGCCAGCAGCTTAGCCGGGGGCGGATTGGTAGGGAGCACCTTC. This gives the protein CASSLAGGGLVGSTF. This sequence joins TRBV11-2 and TRBJ1-2, with D possibly matching TRBD1 (6 bases). V lost 1 base to trimming and J lost 13 bases, with 22 bases between them. The germline CDR1 and CDR2 sequences are SGHAT and FQNNGV. The CDR3 is 15 amino acids.

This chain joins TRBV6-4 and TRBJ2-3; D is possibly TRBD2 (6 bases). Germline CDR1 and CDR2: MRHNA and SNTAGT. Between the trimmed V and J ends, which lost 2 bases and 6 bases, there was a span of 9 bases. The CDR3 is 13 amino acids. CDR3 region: CASSDRRGDTQYF. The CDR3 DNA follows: TGTGCCAGCAGTGACCGCCGGGGGGATACGCAGTATTTT.

In nucleotides, the CDR3 is TGTGCCAGCAGCGCTGAGGGGACGCCTAATTCACCCCTCCACTTT. It encodes CASSAEGTPNSPLHF. V is TRBV9 and J is TRBJ1-6; possible D gene TRBD1, 5 bases. This CDR3 is built from 15 residues. V lost 3 bases, J lost 6 bases, and 13 bases lay in between. Germline CDR1 reads SGDLS; CDR2 reads YYNGEE.

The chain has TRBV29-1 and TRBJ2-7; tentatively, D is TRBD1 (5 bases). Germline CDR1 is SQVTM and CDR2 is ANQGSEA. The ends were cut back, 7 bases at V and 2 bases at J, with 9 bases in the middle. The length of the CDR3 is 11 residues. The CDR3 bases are TGCAGCGGGGGCAGTACCTACGAGCAGTACTTC. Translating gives CSGGSTYEQYF.

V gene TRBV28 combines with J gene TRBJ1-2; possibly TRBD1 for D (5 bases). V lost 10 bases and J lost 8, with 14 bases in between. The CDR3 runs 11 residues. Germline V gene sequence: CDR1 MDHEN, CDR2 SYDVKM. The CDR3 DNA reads TGTGCCATCCGGGACCTGGGGGGCTACACCTTC. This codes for CAIRDLGGYTF.

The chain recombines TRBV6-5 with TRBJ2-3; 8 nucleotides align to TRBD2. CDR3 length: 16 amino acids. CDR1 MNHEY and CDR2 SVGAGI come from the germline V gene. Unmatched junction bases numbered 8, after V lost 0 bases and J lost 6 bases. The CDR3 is CASSYSPGGAWDTQYF. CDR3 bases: TGTGCCAGCAGTTACTCTCCCGGGGGGGCATGGGATACGCAGTATTTT.

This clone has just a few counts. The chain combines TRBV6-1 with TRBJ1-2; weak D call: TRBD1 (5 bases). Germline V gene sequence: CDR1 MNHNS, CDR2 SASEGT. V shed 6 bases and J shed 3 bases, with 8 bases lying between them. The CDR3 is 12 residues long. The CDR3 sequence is CASSRDDYGYTF. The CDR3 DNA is TGTGCCAGCAGCAGGGATGACTATGGCTACACCTTC.

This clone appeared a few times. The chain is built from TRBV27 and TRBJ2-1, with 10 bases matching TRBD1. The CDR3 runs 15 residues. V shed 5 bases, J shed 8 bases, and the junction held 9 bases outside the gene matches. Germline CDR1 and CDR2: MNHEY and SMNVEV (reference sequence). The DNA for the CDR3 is TGTGCCAGCAGTCACCGACAGGGGGCTGCGGATGAGCAGTTCTTC. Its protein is CASSHRQGAADEQFF.

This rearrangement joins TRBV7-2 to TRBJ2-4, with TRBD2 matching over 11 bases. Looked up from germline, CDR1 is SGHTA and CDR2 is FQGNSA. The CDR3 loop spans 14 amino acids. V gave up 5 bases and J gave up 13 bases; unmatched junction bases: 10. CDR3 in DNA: TGTGCCAGCAGCATCCCCGCTAGCGGGGGGCTCCAGTACTTC. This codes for CASSIPASGGLQYF.

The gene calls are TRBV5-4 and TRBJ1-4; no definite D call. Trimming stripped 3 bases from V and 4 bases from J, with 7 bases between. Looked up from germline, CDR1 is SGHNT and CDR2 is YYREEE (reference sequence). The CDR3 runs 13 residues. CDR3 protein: CASSSTSNEKLFF. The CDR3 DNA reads TGTGCCAGCAGCTCGACCAGTAATGAAAAACTGTTTTTT.

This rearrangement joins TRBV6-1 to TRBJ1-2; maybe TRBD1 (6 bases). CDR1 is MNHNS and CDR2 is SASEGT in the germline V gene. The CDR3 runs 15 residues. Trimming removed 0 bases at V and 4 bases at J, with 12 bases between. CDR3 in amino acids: CASSEAHQGFYGYTF. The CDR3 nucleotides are TGTGCCAGCAGTGAAGCCCATCAGGGGTTCTATGGCTACACCTTC.